The 10 T cell receptor beta chains below all came from one sample that was sequenced in a study of blood T cell repertoires in COVID-19 (dated by TCRdb to the early 2020s). Receptor amplification or capture employed the immunoSEQ multiplex PCR assay. Not all clones reach the TCRdb copy of this immuneACCESS table, which keeps in-frame sequences only. Checked studies attribute under half of the gap to unresolved V genes and leave the rest unexplained. The sample table holds about 67,000 clones, of which around 87% were seen once. 4% to 5.5% of the sample goes to the ten largest clones. The sequenced material came from peripheral blood. Receptors were obtained from a middle-aged man with active COVID-19.

The chain recombines TRBV3-1 (or the pseudogene TRBV3-2) with TRBJ2-7, with TRBD1 matching 8 bases. Germline trimming cut 4 bases from V and 3 bases from J; bases unmatched to any gene: 5. The CDR3 runs 14 residues. Germline-derived CDR1 and CDR2 are LGHDT and YNNKEL (reference sequence). The CDR3 DNA is TGTGCCAGCAGCCGAGACAGGGGCGGCTACGAGCAGTACTTC. Protein product: CASSRDRGGYEQYF.

V and J are TRBV30 and TRBJ1-1; TRBD1 is a possible D gene (6 bases). Trimming removed 2 bases at V and 4 bases at J, with 14 bases between. Looked up from germline, CDR1 is GTSNPN and CDR2 is SVGIG (reference sequence). The CDR3 consists of 14 residues. CDR3 amino acids: CAWSWLGGGTEAFF. CDR3 nucleotide sequence: TGTGCCTGGAGTTGGCTGGGAGGGGGCACTGAAGCTTTCTTT.

In regard to this clone: Mismatch with germline at one junction end may stem from a read error. The V gene is TRBV7-3, the J gene TRBJ2-7, with D possibly TRBD2 on 6 matching bases. The CDR3 loop spans 13 amino acids. Germline values: CDR1 SGHTA, CDR2 FQGTGA. Written as DNA, the CDR3 is TGTGCCAGCAGCCTGGGACTCTCCGACGAGCAGTACTTC. This translates into CASSLGLSDEQYF.

This chain links TRBV5-1 with TRBJ2-7; D possibly corresponds to TRBD2 (7 bases). The germline CDR1 and CDR2 sequences are SGHRS and YFSETQ. The V and J ends lost 1 base and 7 bases respectively, with 18 bases between them. This CDR3 spans 15 amino acids. In nucleotides, the CDR3 is TGCGCCAGCAGCTTGAGGGGGGAGGGCCATGGGGAGCAGTACTTC. Its protein product is CASSLRGEGHGEQYF.

This clone was seen a single time. The chain carries TRBV5-5 and TRBJ1-3, with 7 bases lining up with TRBD1. The CDR3 is 20 residues long. Germline lookup yields CDR1 SGHKS and CDR2 YYEKEE (reference sequence). V gave up 2 bases and J gave up 3 bases; unmatched junction bases: 20. CDR3 coding DNA: TGTGCCAGCAGCTTAGTCCTTTCGAAGGGACAGTTCGTTGGTGGAAACACCATATATTTT. Translated: CASSLVLSKGQFVGGNTIYF.

The chain links TRBV19 to TRBJ2-4; D possibly corresponds to TRBD1 (5 bases). The germline CDR1 and CDR2 sequences are LNHDA and SQIVND (reference sequence). The CDR3 extends over 17 amino acids. V lost 4 bases to trimming and J lost 2 bases, with 18 bases between them. The CDR3 DNA reads TGTGCCAGTAGTAGATCGACAGCTCGTTTCTCCAAAAACATTCAGTACTTC. Its translation is CASSRSTARFSKNIQYF.

The genes are TRBV27 and TRBJ2-7; 9 bases align to TRBD1. Germline values: CDR1 MNHEY, CDR2 SMNVEV (reference sequence). With 4 bases clipped from V and 2 bases from J, the junction kept 6 bases outside the gene matches. There are 15 residues in the CDR3. CDR3 loop: CASSSRTGATYEQYF. CDR3 DNA sequence: TGTGCCAGCAGTTCCCGGACAGGGGCAACCTACGAGCAGTACTTC.

The gene calls are TRBV5-8 and TRBJ2-7; D call uncertain. In germline, CDR1 is SGHTS, CDR2 YDEGEE. The CDR3 has 13 residues. V lost 4 bases, J lost 4 bases, and 12 bases lay in between. CDR3 loop: CASSTTTEYEQYF. The CDR3 coding sequence is TGTGCCAGCAGCACGACAACCGAGTACGAGCAGTACTTC.

The V and J genes are TRBV9 and TRBJ1-6; D may be TRBD1 (5 bases). This CDR3 contains 13 residues. V lost 0 bases, J lost 13 bases, and 11 bases lay in between. The V gene's germline CDR1 is SGDLS and CDR2 YYNGEE. The DNA for the CDR3 is TGTGCCAGCAGCGTAGCACCAGGGAATCCCCTCCACTTT. It codes for CASSVAPGNPLHF.

The chain is built from TRBV5-1 and TRBJ1-1, with no clear D. The germline V gene encodes CDR1 SGHRS and CDR2 YFSETQ. The ends were cut back, 7 bases at V and 6 bases at J, with 16 bases in the middle. This CDR3 is built from 13 residues. This CDR3 reads CASGKAGGSEAFF. Here the CDR3 DNA reads TGCGCCAGCGGGAAAGCAGGCGGGTCTGAAGCTTTCTTT.